This TCR beta chain appears in the sequencing data of a study of regulatory T cells in long-lasting Graves disease. Arm-PCR of CDR3 regions and iRepertoire HTBI primers were used to build TCR beta libraries. Via MiXCR, TCRdb re-called the multiplex PCR reads, giving one row per CDR3 protein. The table lists 500,000 to 800,000 distinct CDR3 sequences, approximately 29% of them singletons. This clonotype was counted many times. Time point noted: persistent/refractory GD, antithyroid drugs over 5 years with positive TRAb. After RNA was extracted from PBMCs, the TCR library was made from it. Each patient gave approximately 8.1 milliliters of EDTA-anticoagulated peripheral blood. V lost 4 bases, J lost 5 bases, and 21 bases lay in between. The CDR3 runs to 16 residues.

The chain carries TRBV12-3 or TRBV12-4 and TRBJ2-7; D perhaps matches TRBD2 (5 bases). The receptor was derived from a female donor with Graves disease. The material sequenced was peripheral blood mononuclear cells (PBMCs), taken when the disease was refractory, from a patient treated with antithyroid drugs. CDR3: CASSSIIGPGSHEQYF. DNA for the CDR3: TGTGCCAGCAGTTCCATCATCGGACCGGGGAGCCACGAGCAGTACTTC.